This paragraph covers one TCR beta chain sequence. The sample is drawn from a study of cytomegalovirus exposure and HLA in healthy donors. There are 16 residues in the CDR3. The germline V gene encodes CDR1 LNHDA and CDR2 SQIVND (reference sequence). V lost 4 bases and J lost 11; bases outside the gene matches: 17. Vbeta (60) and Jbeta (13) primers were used in the PCR. Assay used: immunoSEQ multiplex PCR; TCRdb lists only in-frame clones, some missing. The sample totals tens of thousands of clones; its top ten clones hold around 0.6%. V and J are TRBV19 and TRBJ1-5, with 7 bases that match TRBD1. The clonotype comes from a man aged 50-59 years in good health and CMV-seronegative. The specimen sequenced was PBMCs. The CDR3 region has the DNA TGTGCCAGTAGTAGGATCCGGGACAGAAGGGCAAGGACCCAGCATTTT. Translated: CASSRIRDRRARTQHF. The complete variable domain, with remaining parts taken from reference TRBV19 and TRBJ1-5, reads DGGITQSPKYLFRKEGQNVTLSCEQNLNHDAMYWYRQDPGQGLRLIYYSQIVNDFQKGDIAEGYSVSREKKESFPLTVTSAQKNPTAFYLCASSRIRDRRARTQHFGDGTRLSIL.